This is a list of T cell receptor beta chains from one sample in a study of blood T cell repertoires in COVID-19. Here immunoSEQ multiplex PCR was the method, and the copy in TCRdb shows in-frame clones only, minus some. The sample consists of around 250,000 clones, around nine tenths of them appearing once. The sequenced material came from peripheral blood. These receptors were taken from a man in his forties with active or convalescent COVID-19. The CDR3 runs from the conserved cysteine through the conserved F or W. D genes are given only for firm matches. Part of the rows lack a size; the others show once, few, many or a class for expanded clones.

d_gene: TRBD2; j_gene: TRBJ2-5; v_gene: TRBV6-6; abundance: -; CDR3nt: TGTGCCAGCAAGGCGGGAGGGCAAGAGACCCAGTACTTC; CDR3aa: CASKAGGQETQYF
d_gene: TRBD2; j_gene: TRBJ2-7; v_gene: TRBV30; abundance: -; CDR3nt: TGTGCCTGGGGCCAATCCGGGGGACTAGCGGTTCGCGAGCAGTACTTC; CDR3aa: CAWGQSGGLAVREQYF
d_gene: -; j_gene: TRBJ1-1; v_gene: TRBV18; abundance: -; CDR3nt: TGTGCCAGCTCACCCCCTCTAGAAGGGGTCTTCGCTTTCTTT; CDR3aa: CASSPPLEGVFAFF
d_gene: -; j_gene: TRBJ2-1; v_gene: TRBV27; abundance: -; CDR3nt: TGTGCCAGCTCCCCTCCACGCCTGGCCCTGAACAATGAGCAGTTCTTC; CDR3aa: CASSPPRLALNNEQFF
d_gene: -; j_gene: TRBJ2-6; v_gene: TRBV20-1; abundance: -; CDR3nt: TGCAGTGCTAGTAGCGGCGGCTCTGGGGCCAACGTCCTGACTTTC; CDR3aa: CSASSGGSGANVLTF
d_gene: -; j_gene: TRBJ2-1; v_gene: TRBV29-1; abundance: once; CDR3nt: TGCAGCGTTGAAGATACTGGCAGGGCTCTTGACGAGCAGTTCTTC; CDR3aa: CSVEDTGRALDEQFF
d_gene: TRBD1; j_gene: TRBJ1-5; v_gene: TRBV30; abundance: -; CDR3nt: TGTGCCTGGAGTCGGACAGGGAAACGGAATCAGCCCCAGCATTTT; CDR3aa: CAWSRTGKRNQPQHF
d_gene: TRBD1; j_gene: TRBJ2-7; v_gene: TRBV2; abundance: -; CDR3nt: TGTGCCAGCAGACCCGACAGGGAGCTCCACGAGCAGTACTTC; CDR3aa: CASRPDRELHEQYF
d_gene: -; j_gene: TRBJ2-5; v_gene: TRBV9; abundance: -; CDR3nt: TGTGCCAGCAGCGTAGATCTCTCAGAGACCCAGTACTTC; CDR3aa: CASSVDLSETQYF
d_gene: -; j_gene: TRBJ1-2; v_gene: TRBV5-6; abundance: -; CDR3nt: TGTGCCAGCAGCTTGAGGCAGGCCTTACCTAACTATGGCTACACCTTC; CDR3aa: CASSLRQALPNYGYTF
d_gene: TRBD2; j_gene: TRBJ2-2; v_gene: TRBV6-4; abundance: -; CDR3nt: TGTGCCAGCAGTCCTACTAGCGTCCCATGGACCGGGGAGCTGTTTTTT; CDR3aa: CASSPTSVPWTGELFF
d_gene: -; j_gene: TRBJ2-6; v_gene: TRBV5-1; abundance: -; CDR3nt: TGCGCCAGCAGCTTGGGCGGGGAAAGCGGGGCCAACGTCCTGACTTTC; CDR3aa: CASSLGGESGANVLTF
d_gene: -; j_gene: TRBJ1-6; v_gene: TRBV7-9; abundance: -; CDR3nt: TGTGCCAGCAGCCCCTCCGCCCCAGGACCCCTCCACTTT; CDR3aa: CASSPSAPGPLHF
d_gene: -; j_gene: TRBJ2-7; v_gene: TRBV4-1; abundance: -; CDR3nt: TGCGCCAGCAGCCATGGGACAGATTACGCGGGGGAGCAGTACTTC; CDR3aa: CASSHGTDYAGEQYF
d_gene: TRBD1; j_gene: TRBJ2-1; v_gene: TRBV5-1; abundance: -; CDR3nt: TGCGCCAGCAACCGGGGACAGAGCAATGAGCAGTTCTTC; CDR3aa: CASNRGQSNEQFF
d_gene: -; j_gene: TRBJ2-5; v_gene: TRBV24-1; abundance: once; CDR3nt: TGTGCCACCAGTGATTTCGGCGGGGCAGAGACCCAGTACTTC; CDR3aa: CATSDFGGAETQYF
d_gene: -; j_gene: TRBJ1-1; v_gene: TRBV19; abundance: -; CDR3nt: TGTGCCAGTATGGGGGGGGGAGCTTTCTTT; CDR3aa: CASMGGGAFF
d_gene: TRBD1; j_gene: TRBJ1-2; v_gene: TRBV4-2; abundance: -; CDR3nt: TGTGCCAGCAGCCAAGATGGGGACAGGGGCGGCTACACCTTC; CDR3aa: CASSQDGDRGGYTF
d_gene: -; j_gene: TRBJ1-2; v_gene: TRBV30; abundance: -; CDR3nt: TGTGCCTGGAAGGGAGCAGGTATGGATGGCTACACCTTC; CDR3aa: CAWKGAGMDGYTF
d_gene: TRBD1; j_gene: TRBJ1-6; v_gene: TRBV5-4; abundance: many; CDR3nt: TGTGCCAGCAGCTCGTTCAAGACAGGGGGAAATTCACCCCTCCACTTT; CDR3aa: CASSSFKTGGNSPLHF
d_gene: -; j_gene: TRBJ1-6; v_gene: TRBV19; abundance: -; CDR3nt: TGTGCCAGTAGCCTCCGGGACAAAGATTCACCCCTCCACTTT; CDR3aa: CASSLRDKDSPLHF
d_gene: TRBD1; j_gene: TRBJ1-1; v_gene: TRBV3-1/TRBV3-2; abundance: -; CDR3nt: TGTGCCAGCAGCACGCGACAGGGGACTGAAGCTTTCTTT; CDR3aa: CASSTRQGTEAFF
d_gene: -; j_gene: TRBJ2-7; v_gene: TRBV5-1; abundance: -; CDR3nt: TGCGCCAGCAGCTCTGGACTGAGCTCCTACGAGCAGTACTTC; CDR3aa: CASSSGLSSYEQYF
d_gene: -; j_gene: TRBJ1-5; v_gene: TRBV30; abundance: -; CDR3nt: TGTGCCTGGAGCGGCGACAGGATAAATCAGCCCCAGCATTTT; CDR3aa: CAWSGDRINQPQHF
d_gene: TRBD1; j_gene: TRBJ2-7; v_gene: TRBV5-1; abundance: -; CDR3nt: TGCGCCAGCAGTCGGGAAGACAGGGGGAACGAGCAGTACTTC; CDR3aa: CASSREDRGNEQYF
d_gene: -; j_gene: TRBJ1-4; v_gene: TRBV27; abundance: -; CDR3nt: TGTGCCAGCAGTTTAAGTCAAGGAGGGGAAAAACTGTTTTTT; CDR3aa: CASSLSQGGEKLFF
d_gene: -; j_gene: TRBJ2-4; v_gene: TRBV29-1; abundance: -; CDR3nt: TGCAGCGTCAAACAAGGGGTCATTCAGTACTTC; CDR3aa: CSVKQGVIQYF
d_gene: -; j_gene: TRBJ2-1; v_gene: TRBV24-1; abundance: -; CDR3nt: TGTGCCACCAGTGGCCCCGTAACAAATGAGCAGTTCTTC; CDR3aa: CATSGPVTNEQFF
d_gene: -; j_gene: TRBJ2-7; v_gene: TRBV28; abundance: -; CDR3nt: TGTGCCAGCAGTTTAGATACAGGGAGACGCGAGCAGTACTTC; CDR3aa: CASSLDTGRREQYF
d_gene: TRBD2; j_gene: TRBJ2-1; v_gene: TRBV11-3; abundance: -; CDR3nt: TGTGCCAGCAGCTTACGGGGGGGCCAGGGATCAGAGCAGTTCTTC; CDR3aa: CASSLRGGQGSEQFF
d_gene: TRBD2; j_gene: TRBJ2-5; v_gene: TRBV5-6; abundance: -; CDR3nt: TGTGCCAGCAGCTTTCTAGCGGGACAGTCCCAAGAGACCCAGTACTTC; CDR3aa: CASSFLAGQSQETQYF
d_gene: TRBD1; j_gene: TRBJ1-2; v_gene: TRBV5-5; abundance: -; CDR3nt: TGTGCCAGCAGCTTGGGGACAGGGGGATTTTATGGCTACACCTTC; CDR3aa: CASSLGTGGFYGYTF
d_gene: -; j_gene: TRBJ1-4; v_gene: TRBV5-6; abundance: -; CDR3nt: TGTGCCAGCAGCCTCCGCCCCAGGGTCGAAAAACTGTTTTTT; CDR3aa: CASSLRPRVEKLFF
d_gene: -; j_gene: TRBJ2-2; v_gene: TRBV28; abundance: -; CDR3nt: TGTGCCAGCAAAACCGCAAGCGGGAACACCGGGGAGCTGTTTTTT; CDR3aa: CASKTASGNTGELFF
d_gene: -; j_gene: TRBJ2-6; v_gene: TRBV5-1; abundance: -; CDR3nt: TGCGCCAGCAGCTTGAGCGGAAAACCCGGAGCTGGGGCCAACGTCCTGACTTTC; CDR3aa: CASSLSGKPGAGANVLTF
d_gene: TRBD2; j_gene: TRBJ2-1; v_gene: TRBV14; abundance: -; CDR3nt: TGTGCCAGCAGCCAGGGCCGACTAGCGGGGATTGATGAGCAGTTCTTC; CDR3aa: CASSQGRLAGIDEQFF
d_gene: TRBD1; j_gene: TRBJ1-3; v_gene: TRBV10-3; abundance: -; CDR3nt: TGTGCCACGTCTACCCAGGGGGAAGCTGGAAACACCATATATTTT; CDR3aa: CATSTQGEAGNTIYF
d_gene: TRBD1; j_gene: TRBJ1-5; v_gene: TRBV6-5; abundance: -; CDR3nt: TGTGCCAGCAGCGCCGGGACAGGGTTTACCCAGCCCCAGCATTTT; CDR3aa: CASSAGTGFTQPQHF
d_gene: TRBD2; j_gene: TRBJ2-1; v_gene: TRBV5-4; abundance: -; CDR3nt: TGTGCCAGCAGCTTAAAACTGACTAGCGGGGGGGCGGAGCAGTTCTTC; CDR3aa: CASSLKLTSGGAEQFF
d_gene: TRBD2; j_gene: TRBJ2-3; v_gene: TRBV4-1; abundance: many; CDR3nt: TGCGCCAGCAGCCAATCCAGCGGGGGTCGCACAGATACGCAGTATTTT; CDR3aa: CASSQSSGGRTDTQYF
d_gene: -; j_gene: TRBJ1-5; v_gene: TRBV5-1; abundance: -; CDR3nt: TGCGCCAGCAGCTTGGCGGGGGACAATCAGCCCCAGCATTTT; CDR3aa: CASSLAGDNQPQHF
d_gene: -; j_gene: TRBJ1-6; v_gene: TRBV18; abundance: once; CDR3nt: TGTGCCAGCTCACGTTCGTCCGAGTATAATTCACCCCTCCACTTT; CDR3aa: CASSRSSEYNSPLHF
d_gene: TRBD1; j_gene: TRBJ1-6; v_gene: TRBV13; abundance: -; CDR3nt: TGTGCCAGCAGCTTAGGGGGATCAGGGGGCAACAATTCACCCCTCCACTTT; CDR3aa: CASSLGGSGGNNSPLHF
d_gene: TRBD2; j_gene: TRBJ2-1; v_gene: TRBV9; abundance: once; CDR3nt: TGTGCCAGCAGGACTAGCGGGAGGGATGAGCAGTTCTTC; CDR3aa: CASRTSGRDEQFF
d_gene: -; j_gene: TRBJ2-5; v_gene: TRBV19; abundance: -; CDR3nt: TGTGCCAGTAGTAGGGAAGGTAGCGCGAGCGTAGAGACCCAGTACTTC; CDR3aa: CASSREGSASVETQYF
d_gene: -; j_gene: TRBJ1-5; v_gene: TRBV6-5; abundance: -; CDR3nt: TGTGCCAGCATCACAGGGAGCAATCAGCCCCAGCATTTT; CDR3aa: CASITGSNQPQHF
d_gene: -; j_gene: TRBJ2-6; v_gene: TRBV11-2; abundance: -; CDR3nt: TGTGCCAGCAGCTTATCGAGCTCTGGGGCCAACGTCCTGACTTTC; CDR3aa: CASSLSSSGANVLTF
d_gene: -; j_gene: TRBJ2-7; v_gene: TRBV10-1; abundance: -; CDR3nt: TGCGCCAGCAGTGAGGCCCGGGGGTTGGGAAGGGAGCAGTACTTC; CDR3aa: CASSEARGLGREQYF
d_gene: -; j_gene: TRBJ1-2; v_gene: TRBV5-4; abundance: -; CDR3nt: TGTGCCAGCAGCTTAGCGGGTAGCGCTAACTATGGCTACACCTTC; CDR3aa: CASSLAGSANYGYTF
d_gene: -; j_gene: TRBJ2-5; v_gene: TRBV28; abundance: -; CDR3nt: TGTGCCAGCAGTTCCCCCCTCCCTTGGGGCCTTCTTGGGACCCAGTACTTC; CDR3aa: CASSSPLPWGLLGTQYF
d_gene: -; j_gene: TRBJ1-2; v_gene: TRBV7-3; abundance: -; CDR3nt: TGTGCCAGCAGCCCGACAGCGAACCACTATGGCTACACCTTC; CDR3aa: CASSPTANHYGYTF
d_gene: TRBD2; j_gene: TRBJ2-1; v_gene: TRBV15; abundance: -; CDR3nt: TGTGCCACCTACCCAGGGGTCGGGAGGGCGGTTGAGCAGTTCTTC; CDR3aa: CATYPGVGRAVEQFF
d_gene: -; j_gene: TRBJ1-1; v_gene: TRBV20-1; abundance: -; CDR3nt: TGCAGTGCTAGTGAGGCGGGCCACTTAACTGAAGCTTTCTTT; CDR3aa: CSASEAGHLTEAFF
d_gene: -; j_gene: TRBJ1-2; v_gene: TRBV4-1; abundance: few; CDR3nt: TGCGCCAGCAGCCAAGACGGCCCCGGCGGTGGCTACACCTTC; CDR3aa: CASSQDGPGGGYTF
d_gene: TRBD1; j_gene: TRBJ2-7; v_gene: TRBV30; abundance: -; CDR3nt: TGTGCCTGGCGCCCTGGACAGGGGCTCGAGCAGTACTTC; CDR3aa: CAWRPGQGLEQYF
d_gene: TRBD1; j_gene: TRBJ1-2; v_gene: TRBV28; abundance: -; CDR3nt: TGTGCCAGCAGTTCTGGGCAGGGGGCGGGCTATGGCTACACCTTC; CDR3aa: CASSSGQGAGYGYTF
d_gene: -; j_gene: TRBJ2-5; v_gene: TRBV5-5; abundance: -; CDR3nt: TGTGCCAGCCTGGAGCTCGGGGACCAGTACTTC; CDR3aa: CASLELGDQYF
d_gene: -; j_gene: TRBJ1-5; v_gene: TRBV19; abundance: once; CDR3nt: TGTGCCAGTAGTCCCCTGACAGGTCCCAATCAGCCCCAGCATTTT; CDR3aa: CASSPLTGPNQPQHF
d_gene: -; j_gene: TRBJ1-4; v_gene: TRBV15; abundance: -; CDR3nt: TGTGCCACCAGCACCGAGGCGGGGGGACAAAAGATGTTTTTT; CDR3aa: CATSTEAGGQKMFF